This T cell receptor beta chain was sequenced during a study of shared clonotypes between healthy human individuals. Points from the study as a whole: Lower generation probabilities were found for non-shared clonotypes than for those shared by all four donors.

J was trimmed by 1 base and V by 10 bases; bases with no gene match: 11. Germline-derived CDR1 and CDR2 are MDHEN and SYDVKM. The CDR3 loop spans 15 amino acids. Concerning this clone itself: Its specificity is unknown.

Deep was the level at which the assay was run. As originally analysed: ImmunoSEQ junction-only sequences lacked quality scores, so their filtering differed. TCRdb keeps only in-frame clones here, not all; method: immunoSEQ multiplex PCR. V and J calls and clone size come straight from that table; D and trimming were deduced from the DNA. The sample contains over 2 million clones, less than 95% of which appear only once. The sequencing input was naive CD4+ T cells from PBMCs. Subset in this sample: CD45RA+ positively selected. The receptor was derived from a man between 18 and 35 years old in good health. Some clones in this sample may be carry-over from other donors' samples. The V gene is TRBV28, the J gene TRBJ2-5, with 8 bases identical to TRBD1. In DNA, the CDR3 is TGTGCCACCACACTCCCCAGGGGGCCCCAAGAGACCCAGTACTTC. The encoded protein is CATTLPRGPQETQYF. The whole variable domain, filled in from reference TRBV28 and TRBJ2-5, reads DVKVTQSSRYLVKRTGEKVFLECVQDMDHENMFWYRQDPGLGLRLIYFSYDVKMKEKGDIPEGYSVSREKKERFSLILESASTNQTSMYLCATTLPRGPQETQYFGPGTRLLVL.